The source of this T cell receptor beta chain is a study of blood T cells in healthy people across ages. A word on this clonotype: Its antigen remains unknown. The DNA is left out, because the CDR3 cannot be placed on it with certainty; the CDR3 is given as TCRdb lists it.

Using a J-beta primer mix together with a sample-barcoded 5' primer, a second PCR was run for about 6 to 12 cycles. TCRdb ran MiXCR on the 5' RACE reads and lists one entry per CDR3 protein. This sample yields approximately 900,000 distinct CDR3 sequences, of which roughly 52% are seen a single time; about an eighth belongs to the top ten. Study observations and caveats: With unsorted PBMCs, a conclusive comparison of naive versus antigen-experienced cells was not possible.

16 amino acids form the CDR3, both terminal residues included. Per germline, CDR1 MDHEN and CDR2 SYDVKM. This chain connects TRBV28 to TRBJ2-7. The material sequenced was blood. This receptor was taken from a man younger than 45 in good health. The chain's CDR3 is CASSTSTTGSTYEQYF.